This T cell receptor (beta chain) appears in the sequencing data of a study of blood T cell repertoires in COVID-19. Study summary: Acute-phase and convalescent COVID-19 samples originated in the United States, Italy and Spain. Sources were T cells, B-cell-depleted T cells, or PBMCs; the material itself was cDNA or gDNA.

The CDR3 consists of 13 residues. The germline V gene encodes CDR1 MGHRA and CDR2 YSYEKL. V shed 0 bases and J 18 bases; nucleotides not matched to a gene: 6. Authors' processing steps: Scientists estimated how many nucleated cells there were by amplifying reference gene primers. The protocol was immunoSEQ multiplex PCR, while the TCRdb copy is restricted to in-frame clones and leaves out a portion. Clone size and the V and J calls come from that table; the DNA yielded D and trimming. The sample carries some 410,000 clones, 85% to 90% recorded once. Participants were aged roughly 18 to 100 years from about two dozen US areas.

The receptor was derived from a woman aged 30 to 39 with acute COVID-19. The chain is built from TRBV4-1 and TRBJ1-6; 9 bases fit TRBD1. The sample consisted of PBMCs or T cells enriched from blood (not recorded which). The CDR3 region is CASSQDRRDRAHF. The CDR3 DNA reads as TGCGCCAGCAGCCAAGATCGCAGGGACAGGGCCCACTTT.